A selection of T cell receptor beta chains follows, all from one sample in a study of cytomegalovirus exposure and HLA in healthy donors. The repertoire was sequenced with immunoSEQ multiplex PCR; TCRdb's copy has only in-frame clones and lacks some. The repertoire holds 150,000 to 200,000 clones, around three quarters seen once, with 3.1% in the top ten. Source material: PBMCs. The source of these receptors is a male donor in good health and CMV-seronegative. CDR3s include the opening cysteine and the closing phenylalanine or tryptophan. Each record gives: D gene, V gene, J gene, clone size, CDR3 DNA, CDR3 protein. D genes are given only for firm matches. Rows give clone size only sometimes, using once, few, many, or a class for an expanded clone.

D gene: TRBD1; V gene: TRBV9; J gene: TRBJ1-6; clone size: once; CDR3 DNA: TGTGCCAGCAGCGTGGGGGACAGGAATAATTCACCCCTCCACTTT; CDR3 protein: CASSVGDRNNSPLHF
D gene: .; V gene: TRBV2; J gene: TRBJ1-1; clone size: .; CDR3 DNA: TGTGCCAGCAGCACTCCCATGAACACTGAAGCTTTCTTT; CDR3 protein: CASSTPMNTEAFF
D gene: .; V gene: TRBV27; J gene: TRBJ2-7; clone size: .; CDR3 DNA: TGTGCCAGCAGTTTCGGCTCCTACGAGCAGTACTTC; CDR3 protein: CASSFGSYEQYF
D gene: .; V gene: TRBV7-9; J gene: TRBJ2-3; clone size: .; CDR3 DNA: TGTGCCAGCAGCCTAAGGGACATGAGCACAGATACGCAGTATTTT; CDR3 protein: CASSLRDMSTDTQYF
D gene: TRBD1; V gene: TRBV28; J gene: TRBJ1-5; clone size: .; CDR3 DNA: TGTGCCAGCAGGTACTACAGGGACAGCCAGCAAATTTCTAGCAATCAGCCCCAGCATTTT; CDR3 protein: CASRYYRDSQQISSNQPQHF
D gene: .; V gene: TRBV28; J gene: TRBJ1-2; clone size: .; CDR3 DNA: TGTGCCAGCAGTTTTGGACATTCACGTAACTATGGCTACACCTTC; CDR3 protein: CASSFGHSRNYGYTF
D gene: .; V gene: TRBV9; J gene: TRBJ1-2; clone size: .; CDR3 DNA: TGTGCCAGCAGCGGCCGGGAGTTAAACTATGGCTACACCTTC; CDR3 protein: CASSGRELNYGYTF
D gene: .; V gene: TRBV20-1; J gene: TRBJ1-1; clone size: .; CDR3 DNA: TGCAGTGCTGGCGGGCAAATACGGGCTTTCTTT; CDR3 protein: CSAGGQIRAFF
D gene: TRBD2; V gene: TRBV19; J gene: TRBJ2-7; clone size: .; CDR3 DNA: TGTGCCAGTAGTATAAGCCCCACTAGCGGGAGGCCGTCCAGGACGTACGAGCAGTACTTC; CDR3 protein: CASSISPTSGRPSRTYEQYF
D gene: TRBD1; V gene: TRBV27; J gene: TRBJ1-1; clone size: .; CDR3 DNA: TGTGCCAGCAGTCCCAGGGGGGCCGCTGAAGCTTTCTTT; CDR3 protein: CASSPRGAAEAFF
D gene: TRBD2; V gene: TRBV28; J gene: TRBJ2-3; clone size: .; CDR3 DNA: TGTGCCAGCAGTTTGTCGAGCGGGGGCCTTGGGGATACGCAGTATTTT; CDR3 protein: CASSLSSGGLGDTQYF
D gene: TRBD1; V gene: TRBV18; J gene: TRBJ2-1; clone size: .; CDR3 DNA: TGTGCCAGCTCACCCGGGACAGCCTACAATGAGCAGTTCTTC; CDR3 protein: CASSPGTAYNEQFF
D gene: TRBD2; V gene: TRBV19; J gene: TRBJ2-1; clone size: .; CDR3 DNA: TGTGCCAGTAGTATCGGGCTAGCGGGGGTCAATGAGCAGTTCTTC; CDR3 protein: CASSIGLAGVNEQFF
D gene: TRBD1; V gene: TRBV4-1; J gene: TRBJ1-1; clone size: .; CDR3 DNA: TGCGCCAGCAGCCAAGCTCGGGACAGGGGGTTTAAGGCTGAAGCTTTCTTT; CDR3 protein: CASSQARDRGFKAEAFF
D gene: .; V gene: TRBV6-1; J gene: TRBJ2-7; clone size: .; CDR3 DNA: TGTGCCAGCAGTGAAGCGCCCAGGGGCTACGAGCAGTACTTC; CDR3 protein: CASSEAPRGYEQYF
D gene: TRBD1; V gene: TRBV19; J gene: TRBJ1-6; clone size: .; CDR3 DNA: TGTGCCAGTAGTCCGGGACAGGCCTCGAGTTCACCCCTCCACTTT; CDR3 protein: CASSPGQASSSPLHF
D gene: .; V gene: TRBV6-6; J gene: TRBJ1-3; clone size: .; CDR3 DNA: TGTGCCAGCAGTTACTCCCCCAGCAGGGATGGAAACACCATATATTTT; CDR3 protein: CASSYSPSRDGNTIYF